This passage covers 2 T cell receptor beta chains from one sample sequenced in a study of cytomegalovirus exposure and HLA in healthy donors (dated by TCRdb to 2016 to 2017). Library creation used the immunoSEQ multiplex PCR assay. A mixture of 60 forward primers for TCR Vbeta segments and 13 reverse primers for TCR Jbeta segments was used in the multiplex PCR. TCRdb stores this immuneACCESS table with in-frame sequences only. Part of the clones is absent; in the studies checked, under half of the shortfall reflects unresolved V genes, and no reason is known for the rest. This sample comprises 90,000 to 150,000 clones, approximately 80% of them detected only once. Of the sample, approximately 10% is held by the ten largest clones. The sequenced sample consisted of PBMCs. The receptors derive from a middle-aged man in good health and CMV-seropositive.

V is TRBV28 and J is TRBJ2-7, with TRBD1 identical over 7 bases. J was trimmed by 0 bases and V by 5 bases; bases with no gene match: 19. Per the germline V gene, CDR1 is MDHEN and CDR2 is SYDVKM. This CDR3 has 19 amino acids. The DNA for the CDR3 is TGTGCCAGCAGTCCCGGGACAGCGCTCTTTACAAGGAGCTCCTACGAGCAGTACTTC. This sequence encodes CASSPGTALFTRSSYEQYF.

This clone is a singleton in its sample. This chain links TRBV4-2 with TRBJ2-7; TRBD2 aligns across 8 bases. The germline V gene has CDR1 LGHNA and CDR2 YNFKEQ. The CDR3 is made up of 16 amino acids. V lost 3 bases and J lost 0; bases outside the gene matches: 7. CDR3 in amino acids: CASSQLSGVYSYEQYF. In nucleotides, the CDR3 is TGTGCCAGCAGCCAGCTTAGCGGGGTATACTCCTACGAGCAGTACTTC.